These 15 T cell receptor beta chains share one sample of origin, sequenced in a study of blood T cell repertoires in COVID-19 (TCRdb year 2020). The library was obtained by the immunoSEQ multiplex PCR assay. TCRdb took this table from immuneACCESS and kept in-frame rearrangements with V and J called. Such tables lack part of the clones; where checked against another copy, unresolved V genes explain under half of the gap, and the rest is unexplained. This sample gives fewer than 400,000 clones in total; 85% to 90% of them show up just once. The top ten hold roughly 2.9% of the sample. The sequenced sample was peripheral blood. These receptors were obtained from a woman younger than 45 with COVID-19, enrolled during active disease.

V usage is TRBV6-4 and J usage is TRBJ2-3, with 8 bases that match TRBD2. The CDR3 runs 15 residues. The V gene's germline CDR1 is MRHNA and CDR2 SNTAGT. V lost 0 bases, J lost 3 bases, and 2 bases stayed unmatched. The CDR3 sequence is CASSDSGGRTDTQYF. The CDR3 nucleotides read TGTGCCAGCAGTGACTCTGGCGGGAGGACAGATACGCAGTATTTT.

The chain combines TRBV10-3 with TRBJ2-1; TRBD2 matches 10 bases. Germline CDR1 is ENHRY and CDR2 is SYGVKD. J lost 1 base, V lost 2 bases, and 5 bases had no gene match. The CDR3 runs 17 residues. The CDR3: CAISEPGLAESYNEQFF. The CDR3, as DNA: TGTGCCATCAGTGAGCCCGGACTAGCGGAATCCTACAATGAGCAGTTCTTC.

A single count supports this clone. This chain uses TRBV9 with TRBJ1-3; no clear D gene. Germline CDR1 SGDLS, CDR2 YYNGEE. The CDR3 is 13 amino acids. V was clipped by 1 base and J by 4 bases, with 6 bases between them. The CDR3 DNA reads TGTGCCAGCAGCGTACTAGGCGGAAACACCATATATTTT. Amino acid sequence: CASSVLGGNTIYF.

The V call is TRBV5-1, the J call TRBJ1-1; tentative D call: TRBD1 (6 bases). The CDR3 sequence is 14 residues long. Germline CDR1 reads SGHRS; CDR2 reads YFSETQ. Trimming left V 4 bases short and J 1 base short, with 11 bases between. The CDR3 is CASSPEGENTEAFF. The CDR3 DNA reads TGCGCCAGCAGCCCCGAGGGGGAGAACACTGAAGCTTTCTTT.

This rearrangement joins TRBV2 to TRBJ2-7, with D perhaps matching TRBD1 (5 bases). The CDR3 consists of 14 residues. V was shortened by 7 bases and J by 0 bases, with 13 bases between the two germline ends. Looked up from germline, CDR1 is SNHLY and CDR2 is FYNNEI. The CDR3 nucleotides are TGTGCCAGCACCGCTCTGGACATCTCCTACGAGCAGTACTTC. Its translation is CASTALDISYEQYF.

This clone was seen only a few times. This chain links TRBV7-6 with TRBJ2-1, with TRBD2 identical over 7 bases. This CDR3 spans 18 amino acids. With 5 bases clipped from V and 1 base from J, the junction kept 14 bases outside the gene matches. Germline V gene lookup returns CDR1 SGHVS and CDR2 FNYEAQ. CDR3 sequence (DNA): TGTGCCAGCAGCCCCCACTCGATGGGGCGGGGGTCCTACAATGAGCAGTTCTTC. The encoded protein is CASSPHSMGRGSYNEQFF.

This clone was seen only once. The chain links TRBV7-6 to TRBJ1-1; no reliable D call. V gave up 0 bases and J gave up 4 bases, with 12 bases separating them. Germline CDR1 reads SGHVS; CDR2 reads FNYEAQ. There are 15 residues in the CDR3. The CDR3 protein is CASSLAPYSRTEAFF. DNA of the CDR3: TGTGCCAGCAGCTTAGCGCCTTACAGTCGCACTGAAGCTTTCTTT.

The chain uses TRBV19 and TRBJ1-6, with D unclear. Trimming shortened V by 7 bases and J by 5 bases, and 9 bases separated the two germline ends. In germline, CDR1 is LNHDA, CDR2 SQIVND (reference sequence). CDR3 size: 13 residues. CDR3 sequence reads: CASTSTDNSPLHF. The CDR3 coding sequence is TGTGCCAGTACATCCACTGATAATTCACCCCTCCACTTT.

V and J are TRBV5-4 and TRBJ1-1; no clear D. CDR1 SGHNT and CDR2 YYREEE come from the germline V gene (reference sequence). This CDR3 is 11 amino acids long. The V end was cut by 4 bases, the J end by 6 bases, with 7 bases between. The CDR3 reads CASSLGAEAFF. CDR3 DNA sequence: TGTGCCAGCAGCCTAGGCGCTGAAGCTTTCTTT. The full variable domain, completed using reference TRBV5-4 and TRBJ1-1, is ETGVTQSPTHLIKTRGQQVTLRCSSQSGHNTVSWYQQALGQGPQFIFQYYREEENGRGNFPPRFSGLQFPNYSSELNVNALELDDSALYLCASSLGAEAFFGQGTRLTVV.

The chain recombines TRBV19 with TRBJ2-4; the D gene is possibly TRBD1 (6 bases). V lost 4 bases and J 6 bases, leaving 13 bases between the germline ends. Germline V CDR1 and CDR2: LNHDA, SQIVND (reference sequence). The length of the CDR3 is 14 residues. CDR3 bases: TGTGCCAGTAGTAGGACGACAGGATTAAACATTCAGTACTTC. Its translation is CASSRTTGLNIQYF.

V is TRBV19 and J is TRBJ1-5, with D possibly TRBD1 on 5 matching bases. Deletions cut 4 bases from V and 11 bases from J, with 21 bases between. The CDR3 is 15 residues long. Germline-derived CDR1 and CDR2 are LNHDA and SQIVND (reference sequence). The CDR3 DNA follows: TGTGCCAGTAGTACTGGGACTAACGGAATCTCAACCCAGCATTTT. This codes for CASSTGTNGISTQHF. Full variable domain (remainder filled in from reference TRBV19 and TRBJ1-5): DGGITQSPKYLFRKEGQNVTLSCEQNLNHDAMYWYRQDPGQGLRLIYYSQIVNDFQKGDIAEGYSVSREKKESFPLTVTSAQKNPTAFYLCASSTGTNGISTQHFGDGTRLSIL.

The V gene is TRBV30, the J gene TRBJ1-1, with D maybe TRBD1 (5 bases). CDR1 and CDR2 from the germline V gene are GTSNPN and SVGIG (reference sequence). Between the trimmed V and J ends, which lost 0 bases and 4 bases, there was a span of 15 bases. The CDR3 extends over 15 amino acids. CDR3 coding DNA: TGTGCCTGGAGTGTATCAGGATCCGGGGGCACTGAAGCTTTCTTT. This sequence encodes CAWSVSGSGGTEAFF. Together with reference TRBV30 and TRBJ1-1, the CDR3 gives the full variable domain: SQTIHQWPATLVQPVGSPLSLECTVEGTSNPNLYWYRQAAGRGLQLLFYSVGIGQISSEVPQNLSASRPQDRQFILSSKKLLLSDSGFYLCAWSVSGSGGTEAFFGQGTRLTVV.

This chain joins TRBV30 and TRBJ1-5, with 8 nucleotides matching TRBD1. The V segment lost 2 bases and the J segment 3 bases; nucleotides outside the gene matches: 9. Germline loops: CDR1 GTSNPN, CDR2 SVGIG (reference sequence). The CDR3 has 16 amino acids. CDR3: CAWSPIDRGPNQPQHF. CDR3 nucleotides: TGTGCCTGGAGTCCTATCGACAGGGGTCCCAATCAGCCCCAGCATTTT.

This clone turned up a few times. The rearrangement joins TRBV7-9 to TRBJ1-3; TRBD1 is a possible D gene (6 bases). This CDR3 has 16 amino acids. Germline V CDR1 and CDR2: SEHNR, FQNEAQ (reference sequence). The V end lost 4 bases, the J end lost 2 bases, and 15 bases lay between the germline ends. CDR3 region: CASSSQTGLTGNTIYF. In DNA, the CDR3 is TGTGCCAGCAGCTCTCAAACAGGGTTGACTGGAAACACCATATATTTT.

The gene calls are TRBV28 and TRBJ2-7, with TRBD2 matching over 10 bases. The V segment lost 3 bases and the J segment 0 bases; nucleotides outside the gene matches: 5. This CDR3 contains 16 residues. In germline, CDR1 is MDHEN, CDR2 SYDVKM. For the CDR3, the DNA is TGTGCCAGCAGTTTTTCACTAGCGGGGCTCTCCTACGAGCAGTACTTC. Its protein product is CASSFSLAGLSYEQYF.